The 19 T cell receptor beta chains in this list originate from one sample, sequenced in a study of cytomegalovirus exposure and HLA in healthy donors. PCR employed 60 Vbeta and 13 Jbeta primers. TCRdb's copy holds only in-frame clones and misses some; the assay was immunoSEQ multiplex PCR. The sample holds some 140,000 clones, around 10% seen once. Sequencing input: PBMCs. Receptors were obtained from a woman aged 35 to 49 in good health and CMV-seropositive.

CDR3 nucleotide sequence: TGCGCCAGCAGCCAGTGGGCGATCTCGAACACCGGGGAGCTGTTTTTT. Translated: CASSQWAISNTGELFF. The V gene is TRBV5-1, the J gene TRBJ2-2; no definite D call. The V end was cut by 4 bases, the J end by 0 bases, with 13 bases between. Germline V gene sequence: CDR1 SGHRS, CDR2 YFSETQ. The CDR3 extends over 16 amino acids.

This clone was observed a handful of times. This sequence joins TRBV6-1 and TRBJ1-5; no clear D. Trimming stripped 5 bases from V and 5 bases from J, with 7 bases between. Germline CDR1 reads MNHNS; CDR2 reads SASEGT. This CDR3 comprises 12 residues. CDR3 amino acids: CASSPSYQPQHF. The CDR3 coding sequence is TGTGCCAGCAGTCCATCATATCAGCCCCAGCATTTT.

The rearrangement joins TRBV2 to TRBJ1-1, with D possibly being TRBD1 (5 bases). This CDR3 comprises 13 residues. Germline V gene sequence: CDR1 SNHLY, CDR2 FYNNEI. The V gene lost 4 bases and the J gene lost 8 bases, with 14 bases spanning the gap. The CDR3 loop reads CASSGVGGDEAFF. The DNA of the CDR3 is TGTGCCAGCAGTGGGGTGGGAGGGGACGAAGCTTTCTTT.

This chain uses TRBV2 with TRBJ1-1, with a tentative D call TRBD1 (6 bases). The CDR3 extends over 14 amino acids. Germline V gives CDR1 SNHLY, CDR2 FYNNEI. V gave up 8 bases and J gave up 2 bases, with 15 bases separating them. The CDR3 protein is CASRRQETNTEAFF. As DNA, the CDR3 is TGTGCCAGCCGACGACAGGAAACAAACACTGAAGCTTTCTTT. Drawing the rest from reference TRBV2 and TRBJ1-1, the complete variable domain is EPEVTQTPSHQVTQMGQEVILRCVPISNHLYFYWYRQILGQKVEFLVSFYNNEISEKSEIFDDQFSVERPDGSNFTLKIRSTKLEDSAMYFCASRRQETNTEAFFGQGTRLTVV.

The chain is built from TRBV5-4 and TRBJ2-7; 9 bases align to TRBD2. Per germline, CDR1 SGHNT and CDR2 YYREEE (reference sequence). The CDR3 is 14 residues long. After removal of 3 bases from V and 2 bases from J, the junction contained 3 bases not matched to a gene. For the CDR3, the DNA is TGTGCCAGCAGCTATCTAGCGGGGCCCTACGAGCAGTACTTC. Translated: CASSYLAGPYEQYF. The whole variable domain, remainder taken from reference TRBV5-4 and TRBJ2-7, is ETGVTQSPTHLIKTRGQQVTLRCSSQSGHNTVSWYQQALGQGPQFIFQYYREEENGRGNFPPRFSGLQFPNYSSELNVNALELDDSALYLCASSYLAGPYEQYFGPGTRLTVT.

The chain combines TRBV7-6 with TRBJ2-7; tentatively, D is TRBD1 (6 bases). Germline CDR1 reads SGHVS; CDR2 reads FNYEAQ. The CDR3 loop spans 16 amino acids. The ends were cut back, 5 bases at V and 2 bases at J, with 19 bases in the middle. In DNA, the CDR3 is TGTGCCAGCAGCCCCTGGGACAACCGTGAGGCCTACGAGCAGTACTTC. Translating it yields CASSPWDNREAYEQYF. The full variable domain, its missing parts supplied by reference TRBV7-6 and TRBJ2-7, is GAGVSQSPRYKVTKRGQDVALRCDPISGHVSLYWYRQALGQGPEFLTYFNYEAQQDKSGLPNDRFSAERPEGSISTLTIQRTEQRDSAMYRCASSPWDNREAYEQYFGPGTRLTVT.

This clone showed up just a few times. The CDR3 sequence: CASSGGRAQETQYF. For the CDR3, the DNA is TGTGCCAGCAGTGGGGGCAGAGCTCAAGAGACCCAGTACTTC. This chain links TRBV6-1 with TRBJ2-5, with a possible D match to TRBD1 (5 bases). Germline V gene sequence: CDR1 MNHNS, CDR2 SASEGT. V lost 4 bases to trimming and J lost 2 bases, with 11 bases between them. The CDR3 has 14 residues.

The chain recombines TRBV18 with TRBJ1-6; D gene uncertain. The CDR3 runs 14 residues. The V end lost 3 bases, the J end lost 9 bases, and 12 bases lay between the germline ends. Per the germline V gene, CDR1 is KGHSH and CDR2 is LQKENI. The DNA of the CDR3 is TGTGCCAGCTCACCGGGCGGGGTTGGTTCACCCCTCCACTTT. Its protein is CASSPGGVGSPLHF.

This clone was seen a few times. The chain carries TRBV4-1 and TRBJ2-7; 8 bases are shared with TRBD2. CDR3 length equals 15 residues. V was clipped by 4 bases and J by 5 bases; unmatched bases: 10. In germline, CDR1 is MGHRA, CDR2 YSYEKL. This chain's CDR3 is CASSPSGGALNEQYF. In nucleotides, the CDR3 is TGCGCCAGCAGCCCCTCGGGGGGGGCGTTGAACGAGCAGTACTTC.

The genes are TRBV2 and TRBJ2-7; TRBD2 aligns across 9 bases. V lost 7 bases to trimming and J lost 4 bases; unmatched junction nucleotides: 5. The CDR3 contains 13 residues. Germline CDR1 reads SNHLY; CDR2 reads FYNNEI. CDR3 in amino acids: CASIRTSAYEQYF. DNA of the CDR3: TGTGCCAGCATTCGGACTAGCGCGTACGAGCAGTACTTC.

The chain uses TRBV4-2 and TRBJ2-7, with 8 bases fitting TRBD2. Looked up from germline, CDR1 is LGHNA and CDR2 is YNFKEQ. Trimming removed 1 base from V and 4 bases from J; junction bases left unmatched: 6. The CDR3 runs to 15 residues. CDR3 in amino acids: CASSQVVGGAYEQYF. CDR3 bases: TGTGCCAGCAGCCAAGTGGTCGGGGGGGCTTACGAGCAGTACTTC.

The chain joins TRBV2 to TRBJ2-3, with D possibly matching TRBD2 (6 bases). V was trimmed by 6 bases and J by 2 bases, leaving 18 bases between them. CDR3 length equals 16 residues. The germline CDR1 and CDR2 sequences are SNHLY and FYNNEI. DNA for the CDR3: TGTGCCAGCAGGTTCCCGGGACTTTCCGACACAGATACGCAGTATTTT. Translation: CASRFPGLSDTDTQYF. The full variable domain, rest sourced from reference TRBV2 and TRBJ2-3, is EPEVTQTPSHQVTQMGQEVILRCVPISNHLYFYWYRQILGQKVEFLVSFYNNEISEKSEIFDDQFSVERPDGSNFTLKIRSTKLEDSAMYFCASRFPGLSDTDTQYFGPGTRLTVL.

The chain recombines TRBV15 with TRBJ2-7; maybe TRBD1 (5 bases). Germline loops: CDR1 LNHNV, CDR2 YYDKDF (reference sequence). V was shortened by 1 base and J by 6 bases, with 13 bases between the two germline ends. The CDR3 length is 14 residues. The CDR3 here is CATSRAVRASEQYF. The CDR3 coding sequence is TGTGCCACCAGCAGAGCGGTCAGGGCATCCGAGCAGTACTTC.

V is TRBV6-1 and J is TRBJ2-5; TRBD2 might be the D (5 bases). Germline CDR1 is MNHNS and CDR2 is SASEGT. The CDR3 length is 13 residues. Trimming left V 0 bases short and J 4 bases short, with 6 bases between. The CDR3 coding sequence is TGTGCCAGCAGTGAAGCCGGGGTAGAGACCCAGTACTTC. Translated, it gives CASSEAGVETQYF.

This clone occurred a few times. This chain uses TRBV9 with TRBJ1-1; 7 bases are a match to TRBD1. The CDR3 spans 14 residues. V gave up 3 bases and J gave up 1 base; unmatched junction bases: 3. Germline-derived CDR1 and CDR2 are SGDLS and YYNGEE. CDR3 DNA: TGTGCCAGCAGCGCTCGGGACAGGAACACTGAAGCTTTCTTT. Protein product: CASSARDRNTEAFF.

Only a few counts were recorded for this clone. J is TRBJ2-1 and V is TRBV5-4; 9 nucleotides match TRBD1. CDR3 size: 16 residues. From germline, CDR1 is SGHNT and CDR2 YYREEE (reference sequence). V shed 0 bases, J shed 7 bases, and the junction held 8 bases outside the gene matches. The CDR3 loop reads CASSLGDREGVNEQFF. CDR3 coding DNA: TGTGCCAGCAGCTTGGGGGACAGGGAAGGAGTAAATGAGCAGTTCTTC.

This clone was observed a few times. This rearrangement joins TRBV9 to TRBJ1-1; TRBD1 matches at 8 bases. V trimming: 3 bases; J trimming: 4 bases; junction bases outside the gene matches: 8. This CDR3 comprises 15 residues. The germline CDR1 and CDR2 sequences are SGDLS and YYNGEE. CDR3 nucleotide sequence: TGTGCCAGCAGCGATTATAACAGGGGGGGCACTGAAGCTTTCTTT. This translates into CASSDYNRGGTEAFF.

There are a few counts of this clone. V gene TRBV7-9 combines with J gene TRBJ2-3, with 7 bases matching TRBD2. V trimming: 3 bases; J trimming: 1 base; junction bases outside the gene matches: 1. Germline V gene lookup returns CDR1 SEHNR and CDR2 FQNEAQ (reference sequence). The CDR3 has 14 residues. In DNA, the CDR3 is TGTGCCAGCAGCTTGCTAGCGGGCACAGATACGCAGTATTTT. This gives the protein CASSLLAGTDTQYF.

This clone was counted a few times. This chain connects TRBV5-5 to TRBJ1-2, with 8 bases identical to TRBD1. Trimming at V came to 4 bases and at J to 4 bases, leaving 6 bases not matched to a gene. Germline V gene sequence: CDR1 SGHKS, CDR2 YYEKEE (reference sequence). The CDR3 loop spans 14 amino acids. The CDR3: CASSRDRTFYGYTF. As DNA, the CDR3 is TGTGCCAGCAGCCGGGACAGGACCTTCTATGGCTACACCTTC.